This T cell receptor beta chain derives from a study of OX40 agonist ivuxolimab in advanced cancers. Study-level information: Antecedent anti-PD-1, anti-PD-L1 or anti-CTLA-4 therapy was permissible, with roughly 36% having received some. Partial responses were achieved by three patients, one with hepatocellular carcinoma and two with cutaneous melanoma.

Findings of the study overall: Expanded clones belonging to CD8+ T cells outnumbered, on average, those of CD4+. With doses of 0.1 to 3.0 mg/kg, CD4+ and CD8+ blood T cells had undergone clonal expansion by week 6.

This CDR3 comprises 16 residues. Per the germline V gene, CDR1 is SGHRS and CDR2 is YFSETQ. V was pared by 6 bases and J by 0 bases, with 8 bases of the junction left unmatched. Repertoires were generated with immunoSEQ multiplex PCR, while TCRdb's copy carries only in-frame clones and drops some. The sample lists more than 65,000 clones, 89% occurring once. Concerning this clone: Antigen specificity is unknown.

The material sequenced was CD4+ or CD8+ T cells sorted from blood, taken in a trial of the OX40 agonist ivuxolimab. The source is an adult with an advanced solid tumor such as melanoma, head and neck, liver or kidney cancer. V gene TRBV5-1 combines with J gene TRBJ2-1; 8 positions match TRBD1. CDR3 coding DNA: TGCGCCAGCATCCGTACAGGGGGAAACTCCTACAATGAGCAGTTCTTC. This translates into CASIRTGGNSYNEQFF.